A single sample is the source of the 12 T cell receptor beta chains below, sequenced in a study of graft-versus-host responses after intestinal transplantation. What these receptors recognize is not known. Repertoires were generated with immunoSEQ multiplex PCR, while TCRdb's copy carries only in-frame clones and drops some. The sample records more than 70,000 clones, 85% to 95% being singletons. Sample: unstimulated CD8+ T cells sorted from spleen or lymph node cells, taken before transplant. The receptors derive from a human donor who was the organ donor for an intestinal transplant.

The chain recombines TRBV7-2 with TRBJ2-7; weak D call: TRBD2 (6 bases). The V end was cut by 5 bases, the J end by 2 bases, with 19 bases between. The germline V gene encodes CDR1 SGHTA and CDR2 FQGNSA. The CDR3 contains 16 residues. CDR3 DNA: TGTGCCAGCAGCCCGGCCGGGGGACGGTACCCCTACGAGCAGTACTTC. Protein sequence: CASSPAGGRYPYEQYF.

The chain combines TRBV6-5 with TRBJ2-2; D is possibly TRBD2 (5 bases). Germline CDR1 is MNHEY and CDR2 is SVGAGI. Trimming pared 6 bases from V and 5 bases from J, leaving 7 bases between. This CDR3 contains 12 residues. CDR3 protein: CASRRVTGELFF. The CDR3 nucleotides are TGTGCCAGCAGGAGGGTAACCGGGGAGCTGTTTTTT.

The chain couples TRBV7-2 to TRBJ1-2; no firm D call. With 3 bases removed from V and 5 bases from J, the gap between germline ends came to 13 bases. This CDR3 region has 14 residues. CDR1 is SGHTA and CDR2 is FQGNSA in the germline V gene. The CDR3 DNA is TGTGCCAGCAGCTTCCCGGGGAGGGCTTATGGCTACACCTTC. Its translation: CASSFPGRAYGYTF.

This clone was observed a few times. The chain links TRBV4-3 to TRBJ1-4; 8 positions match TRBD1. The CDR3 contains 14 residues. Germline V gene lookup returns CDR1 LGHNA and CDR2 YSLEER. V dropped 4 bases and J dropped 8; count of bases not matched to a gene: 6. The CDR3 region is CASSLGQGGEKLFF. Written as DNA, the CDR3 is TGCGCCAGCAGCCTCGGACAGGGAGGGGAAAAACTGTTTTTT.

V is TRBV18 and J is TRBJ2-7; tentatively, D is TRBD1 (5 bases). Trimming took 3 bases from V and 0 from J, leaving 9 bases between them. The CDR3 covers 14 residues. Germline CDR1 reads KGHSH; CDR2 reads LQKENI. The CDR3 coding sequence is TGTGCCAGCTCACCCACAGGAGACTCCTACGAGCAGTACTTC. It specifies CASSPTGDSYEQYF. The whole variable domain, remainder taken from reference TRBV18 and TRBJ2-7, is NAGVMQNPRHLVRRRGQEARLRCSPMKGHSHVYWYRQLPEEGLKFMVYLQKENIIDESGMPKERFSAEFPKEGPSILRIQQVVRGDSAAYFCASSPTGDSYEQYFGPGTRLTVT.

This clone was observed a single time. The chain joins TRBV10-3 to TRBJ1-3; D gene unclear. Germline assignment: CDR1 ENHRY and CDR2 SYGVKD. The V end lost 0 bases, the J end lost 1 base, and 10 bases lay between the germline ends. The length of the CDR3 is 16 residues. CDR3 amino acids: CAISESVIRSGNTIYF. In nucleotides, the CDR3 is TGTGCCATCAGTGAGTCGGTGATTCGGTCTGGAAACACCATATATTTT.

CDR3 coding DNA: TGTGCCAGCAGTGAATTCGACAGGGGCCAGGAAAAACTGTTTTTT. Amino acid sequence: CASSEFDRGQEKLFF. The chain carries TRBV25-1 and TRBJ1-4, with 8 bases identical to TRBD1. J was trimmed by 8 bases and V by 1 base; bases with no gene match: 6. The germline CDR1 and CDR2 sequences are MGHDK and SYGVNS. The length of the CDR3 is 15 residues.

The V call is TRBV25-1, the J call TRBJ2-2; D remains unclear. This CDR3 is built from 10 residues. The germline V gene has CDR1 MGHDK and CDR2 SYGVNS. V was cut by 4 bases and J by 13 bases, with 7 bases left in between. The CDR3, as DNA: TGTGCCAGCAGTGGGCATGGGCTGTTTTTT. This sequence encodes CASSGHGLFF. Full variable domain (outside the CDR3, taken from reference TRBV25-1 and TRBJ2-2): EADIYQTPRYLVIGTGKKITLECSQTMGHDKMYWYQQDPGMELHLIHYSYGVNSTEKGDLSSESTVSRIRTEHFPLTLESARPSHTSQYLCASSGHGLFFGEGSRLTVL.

This chain connects TRBV6-5 to TRBJ1-5; D is unresolved. The germline V gene encodes CDR1 MNHEY and CDR2 SVGAGI. V dropped 6 bases and J dropped 0 bases, with 12 bases sitting between them. The CDR3 loop spans 15 amino acids. CDR3 sequence: CASSSDGISNQPQHF. The CDR3 coding sequence is TGTGCCAGCAGCAGTGACGGGATTAGCAATCAGCCCCAGCATTTT.

V and J are TRBV27 and TRBJ1-5, with 7 nucleotides matching TRBD1. The V segment lost 1 base and the J segment 3 bases; nucleotides outside the gene matches: 3. This CDR3 contains 15 residues. In germline, CDR1 is MNHEY, CDR2 SMNVEV (reference sequence). In DNA form, the CDR3 reads TGTGCCAGCAGTTTATGGCAGGGGGACAATCAGCCCCAGCATTTT. As protein: CASSLWQGDNQPQHF.

In nucleotides, the CDR3 is TGCGCCAGCAGCCGCGGGGGGCCGGCAGATACGCAGTATTTT. Translating gives CASSRGGPADTQYF. The chain recombines TRBV4-1 with TRBJ2-3, with 8 bases fitting TRBD2. CDR1 MGHRA and CDR2 YSYEKL come from the germline V gene. The V gene end was trimmed by 4 bases and the J gene end by 4 bases; junction bases not matched to a gene: 4. This CDR3 comprises 14 residues.

The genes are TRBV2 and TRBJ2-7, with 8 bases that match TRBD1. Germline V gene data show CDR1 as SNHLY and CDR2 as FYNNEI. CDR3 length: 15 amino acids. V lost 1 base, J lost 0 bases, and 2 bases stayed unmatched. CDR3 amino acids: CASSEGDRSSYEQYF. The CDR3 region has the DNA TGTGCCAGCAGTGAAGGGGACAGGAGCTCCTACGAGCAGTACTTC. The full variable domain, completed using reference TRBV2 and TRBJ2-7, is EPEVTQTPSHQVTQMGQEVILRCVPISNHLYFYWYRQILGQKVEFLVSFYNNEISEKSEIFDDQFSVERPDGSNFTLKIRSTKLEDSAMYFCASSEGDRSSYEQYFGPGTRLTVT.